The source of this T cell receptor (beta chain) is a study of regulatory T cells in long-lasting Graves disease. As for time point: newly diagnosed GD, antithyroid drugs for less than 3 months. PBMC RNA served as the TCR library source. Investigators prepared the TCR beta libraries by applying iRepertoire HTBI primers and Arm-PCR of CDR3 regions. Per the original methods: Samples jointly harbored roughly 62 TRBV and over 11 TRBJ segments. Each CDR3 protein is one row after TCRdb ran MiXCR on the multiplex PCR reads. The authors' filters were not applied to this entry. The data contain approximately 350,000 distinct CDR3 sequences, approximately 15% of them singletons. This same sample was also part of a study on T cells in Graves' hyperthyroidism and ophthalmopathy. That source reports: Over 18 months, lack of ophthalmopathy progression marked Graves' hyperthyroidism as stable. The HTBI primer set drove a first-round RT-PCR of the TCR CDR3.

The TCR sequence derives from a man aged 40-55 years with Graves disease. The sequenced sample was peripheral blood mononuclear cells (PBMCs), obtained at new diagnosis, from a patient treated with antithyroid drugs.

This chain's CDR3 is CASRRREHNSPLHF. The CDR3 DNA reads TGTGCCAGTAGACGGCGGGAGCATAATTCACCCCTCCACTTT. The chain has TRBV19 and TRBJ1-6; D uncertain. From germline, CDR1 is LNHDA and CDR2 SQIVND (reference sequence). Trimming took off 6 bases at V and 5 bases at J, with 11 bases between the two ends. This CDR3 region has 14 residues.